Below, one TCR beta chain is given with its context. Clones were sequenced by immunoSEQ multiplex PCR, and TCRdb holds only the in-frame ones, with some missing. The sample yields fewer than 350,000 clones, less than 90% seen once. This entry comes from a study of blood T cell repertoires in COVID-19. This CDR3 region has 14 residues. CDR1 and CDR2 (germline): SEHNR, FQNEAQ (reference sequence). The junction had 8 bases not matched to a gene; V was cut back by 6 bases and J by 7 bases. The chain uses TRBV7-9 and TRBJ1-5; TRBD1 matches at 8 bases. The sequencing sample was made of peripheral blood. The receptor was isolated from a woman between 25 and 40 years old with COVID-19, enrolled during active disease. This CDR3 reads CASSPAGGWQPQHF. DNA of the CDR3: TGTGCCAGCAGTCCGGCAGGGGGCTGGCAGCCCCAGCATTTT.